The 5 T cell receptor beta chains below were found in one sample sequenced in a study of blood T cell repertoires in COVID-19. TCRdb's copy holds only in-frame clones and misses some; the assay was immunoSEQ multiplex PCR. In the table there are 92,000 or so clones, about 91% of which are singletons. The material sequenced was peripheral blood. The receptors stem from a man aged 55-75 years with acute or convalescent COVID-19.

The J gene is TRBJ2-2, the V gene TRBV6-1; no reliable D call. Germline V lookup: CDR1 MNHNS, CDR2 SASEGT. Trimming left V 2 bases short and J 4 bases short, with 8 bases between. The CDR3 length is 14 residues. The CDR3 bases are TGTGCCAGCAGTGAAATTTCTACCACCGGGGAGCTGTTTTTT. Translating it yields CASSEISTTGELFF.

The CDR3 region has the DNA TGCGCCAGCAGGTCAGGGGGGTCTGGAAACACCATATATTTT. Translating it yields CASRSGGSGNTIYF. The J gene is TRBJ1-3, the V gene TRBV5-1; 7 nucleotides agree with TRBD1. Germline lookup yields CDR1 SGHRS and CDR2 YFSETQ. Trimming cost V 5 bases and J 1 base; bases outside gene matches: 3. The CDR3 consists of 14 residues.

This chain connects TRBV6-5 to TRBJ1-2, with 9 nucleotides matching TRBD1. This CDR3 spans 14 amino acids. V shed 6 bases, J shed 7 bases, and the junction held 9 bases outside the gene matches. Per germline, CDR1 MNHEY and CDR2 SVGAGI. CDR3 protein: CASSPGTGRSGYTF. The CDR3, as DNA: TGTGCCAGCAGCCCCGGGACAGGGAGGTCTGGCTACACCTTC.

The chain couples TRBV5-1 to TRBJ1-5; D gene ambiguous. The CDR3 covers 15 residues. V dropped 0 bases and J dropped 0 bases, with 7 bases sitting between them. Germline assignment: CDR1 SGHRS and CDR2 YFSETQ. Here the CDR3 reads CASSLGHLSNQPQHF. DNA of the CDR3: TGCGCCAGCAGCTTGGGACACCTTAGCAATCAGCCCCAGCATTTT.

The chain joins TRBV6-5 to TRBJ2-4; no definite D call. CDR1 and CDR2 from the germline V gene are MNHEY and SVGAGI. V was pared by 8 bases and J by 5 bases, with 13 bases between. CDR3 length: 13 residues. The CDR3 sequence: CASDTRTQNIQYF. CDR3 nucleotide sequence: TGTGCCAGCGACACCCGAACGCAAAACATTCAGTACTTC.